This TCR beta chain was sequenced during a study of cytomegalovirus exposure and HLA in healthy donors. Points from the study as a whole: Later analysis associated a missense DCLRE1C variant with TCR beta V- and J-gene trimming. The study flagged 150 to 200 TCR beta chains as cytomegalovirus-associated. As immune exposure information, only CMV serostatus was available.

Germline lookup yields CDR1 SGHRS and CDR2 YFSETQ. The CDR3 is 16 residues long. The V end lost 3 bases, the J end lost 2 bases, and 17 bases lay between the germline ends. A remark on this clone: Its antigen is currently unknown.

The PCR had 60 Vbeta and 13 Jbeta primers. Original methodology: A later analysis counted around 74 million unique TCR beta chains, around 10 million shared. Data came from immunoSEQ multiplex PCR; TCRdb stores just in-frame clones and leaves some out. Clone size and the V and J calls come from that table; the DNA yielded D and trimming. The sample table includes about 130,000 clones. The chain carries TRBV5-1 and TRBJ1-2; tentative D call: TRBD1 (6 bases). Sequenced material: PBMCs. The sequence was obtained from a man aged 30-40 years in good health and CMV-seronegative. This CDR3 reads CASSSSGGGRNYGYTF. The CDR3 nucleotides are TGCGCCAGCAGCTCAAGCGGGGGGGGCAGGAACTATGGCTACACCTTC.